The 24 T cell receptor beta chains given below trace back to one sample, sequenced in a study of T cells after yellow fever vaccination. A single record per CDR3 protein comes from TCRdb applying MiXCR to the 5' RACE reads. The sample has under 150,000 distinct CDR3 sequences, approximately 14% seen once. Sequences were derived from CD8+ T cells sorted from PBMCs, sampled 5 days after the yellow fever booster vaccination. These TCRs come from a man between 18 and 35 years old who received the YFV17D yellow fever vaccine.

This chain joins TRBV5-4 and TRBJ2-5; TRBD1 aligns across 7 bases. Germline-derived CDR1 and CDR2 are SGHNT and YYREEE (reference sequence). The length of the CDR3 is 14 residues. Unmatched junction bases numbered 4, after V lost 3 bases and J lost 2 bases. CDR3 amino acids: CASSWKTGQETQYF. In DNA, the CDR3 is TGTGCCAGCAGCTGGAAGACAGGGCAAGAGACCCAGTACTTC.

This clonotype was counted only a few times. This CDR3 is CASTPGGSQPQHF. Here the CDR3 DNA reads TGTGCCAGCACCCCGGGTGGGAGTCAGCCCCAGCATTTT. The J gene is TRBJ1-5, the V gene TRBV12-3 or TRBV12-4, with D hard to call. Trimming removed 7 bases from V and 6 bases from J, with 13 bases in between. CDR3 length equals 13 residues.

This clonotype was picked up many times. This sequence joins TRBV12-3 or TRBV12-4 and TRBJ2-1; 11 bases are shared with TRBD2. V gave up 3 bases and J gave up 0 bases; unmatched junction bases: 7. The CDR3 contains 18 residues. The CDR3 here is CASSFRLAGGHSYNEQFF. CDR3 sequence (DNA): TGTGCCAGCAGTTTTAGGCTAGCGGGGGGTCACTCCTACAATGAGCAGTTCTTC.

This clonotype was recorded at least ten times. The chain recombines TRBV6-2 or TRBV6-3 with TRBJ2-7, with D perhaps TRBD1 or TRBD2 (5 bases each). V lost 2 bases to trimming and J lost 2 bases, with 10 bases between them. The CDR3 loop spans 14 amino acids. Germline loops: CDR1 MNHEY, CDR2 SVGEGT. The CDR3 sequence: CASSYGTTTYEQYV. The CDR3 nucleotides read TGTGCCAGCAGTTACGGGACGACTACCTACGAGCAGTACGTC.

This clonotype was picked up a small number of times. The chain has TRBV6-5 and TRBJ1-1, with unresolved D. Trimming took off 5 bases at V and 14 bases at J, with 21 bases between the two ends. This CDR3 contains 13 residues. Per the germline V gene, CDR1 is MNHEY and CDR2 is SVGAGI. CDR3 in DNA: TGTGCCAGCAGTCCCGACGAAGGAATTGATGTCTTCTTT. Translation gives CASSPDEGIDVFF.

This clonotype turned up a few times. The chain links TRBV10-3 to TRBJ2-2; perhaps TRBD2 as D (6 bases). Between the trimmed V and J ends, which lost 7 bases and 5 bases, there was a span of 17 bases. CDR3 length: 15 residues. CDR1 ENHRY and CDR2 SYGVKD come from the germline V gene. In DNA form, the CDR3 reads TGTGCCATCATGGAACGACTAGATGGGACCGGGGAGCTGTTTTTT. This codes for CAIMERLDGTGELFF.

The V gene is TRBV6-5, the J gene TRBJ2-2; weak D call: TRBD1 (6 bases). CDR1 is MNHEY, CDR2 SVGAGI, per germline. V was pared by 10 bases and J by 6 bases, with 18 bases between. This CDR3 contains 14 residues. In DNA, the CDR3 is TGTGCCACCCGGGGCAGGGGTTTTTCCGGGGAGCTGTTTTTT. Translation: CATRGRGFSGELFF.

The table lists this clonotype with a few counts. V and J are TRBV5-1 and TRBJ2-5, with no clear D. The germline V gene encodes CDR1 SGHRS and CDR2 YFSETQ. The ends were cut back, 7 bases at V and 1 base at J, with 8 bases in the middle. This CDR3 has 12 amino acids. CDR3: CASRERQETQYF. CDR3 DNA: TGCGCCAGCCGAGAGCGCCAAGAGACCCAGTACTTC.

This clonotype occurred many times. The rearrangement joins TRBV4-1 to TRBJ2-1; D ambiguous. The CDR3 is 13 residues long. Trimming cost V 2 bases and J 6 bases, with 8 bases left between them. The germline gives CDR1 MGHRA, CDR2 YSYEKL. The CDR3 DNA follows: TGCGCCAGCAGCCAATCCCAGTTCAATGAGCAGTTCTTC. Protein: CASSQSQFNEQFF.

The chain combines TRBV4-1 with TRBJ2-2; tentative D call: TRBD1 (5 bases). The CDR3 spans 15 residues. Germline CDR1 reads MGHRA; CDR2 reads YSYEKL. The V gene lost 6 bases and the J gene lost 3 bases, with 14 bases spanning the gap. CDR3 nucleotide sequence: TGCGCCAGCAGACCTTTAGGGGTTTACACCGGGGAGCTGTTTTTT. Its protein product is CASRPLGVYTGELFF.

This clonotype was seen a handful of times. This chain uses TRBV7-2 with TRBJ1-6; D call uncertain. The germline V gene encodes CDR1 SGHTA and CDR2 FQGNSA. V dropped 1 base and J dropped 13 bases, with 20 bases sitting between them. The CDR3 loop spans 16 amino acids. The CDR3 DNA sequence: TGTGCCAGCAGCTTAGTTCGGGTGGCGGAGGGATCTCCCCTCCACTTT. This sequence encodes CASSLVRVAEGSPLHF.

The sample holds a few counts of this clonotype. The chain joins TRBV6-5 to TRBJ2-5, with 7 nucleotides matching TRBD1. Per germline, CDR1 MNHEY and CDR2 SVGAGI. V shed 4 bases, J shed 5 bases, and the junction held 7 bases outside the gene matches. CDR3 size: 14 residues. The CDR3 nucleotides read TGTGCCAGCAGTTCGAACAGGGGTGAGGAGACCCAGTACTTC. Protein product: CASSSNRGEETQYF.

This rearrangement joins TRBV4-3 to TRBJ2-1; a possible D gene is TRBD2 (6 bases). The CDR3 is 15 amino acids. Deletions cut 0 bases from V and 13 bases from J, with 19 bases between. CDR1 and CDR2 from the germline V gene are LGHNA and YSLEER. CDR3 residues: CASSQDLSPGGNQFF. The CDR3 DNA reads TGCGCCAGCAGCCAAGATCTCTCTCCTGGGGGGAACCAGTTCTTC.

This clonotype occurred a few times. V usage is TRBV12-3 or TRBV12-4 and J usage is TRBJ1-1, with D unclear. This CDR3 is 12 amino acids long. Between the trimmed V and J ends, which lost 1 base and 10 bases, there was a span of 10 bases. CDR3 DNA sequence: TGTGCCAGCAGTTTAGGATCGAGTGGAGCTTTCTTT. The encoded protein is CASSLGSSGAFF.

This clonotype was seen a handful of times. This sequence joins TRBV4-3 and TRBJ2-4; D gene uncertain. The germline V gene has CDR1 LGHNA and CDR2 YSLEER. CDR3 length: 16 residues. V dropped 0 bases and J dropped 0 bases, with 9 bases sitting between them. The CDR3 nucleotides read TGCGCCAGCAGCCAAGAAAGCATTAAAGCCAAAAACATTCAGTACTTC. This encodes CASSQESIKAKNIQYF.

This clonotype was detected only a few times. The rearrangement links TRBV7-8 to TRBJ2-6; 8 nucleotides agree with TRBD1. CDR1 and CDR2 from the germline V gene are SGHVS and FQNEAQ. The CDR3 consists of 18 residues. V lost 5 bases and J lost 0; bases outside the gene matches: 9. The CDR3 bases are TGTGCCAGCAGCCCATGGGGACAGGCTCCCTCTGGGGCCAACGTCCTGACTTTC. Its protein is CASSPWGQAPSGANVLTF.

In this sample, this clonotype turned up a few times. The gene calls are TRBV15 and TRBJ1-1; TRBD1 is a possible D gene (6 bases). The CDR3 has 17 amino acids. Germline CDR1 LNHNV, CDR2 YYDKDF (reference sequence). V dropped 5 bases and J dropped 0 bases, with 19 bases sitting between them. CDR3 sequence (DNA): TGTGCCACCAGCGCCCGGCGGGGGCTCTCCCTGAACACTGAAGCTTTCTTT. Its translation: CATSARRGLSLNTEAFF.

The chain uses TRBV4-1 and TRBJ1-1; D gene unclear. Germline V CDR1 and CDR2: MGHRA, YSYEKL. With 3 bases removed from V and 1 base from J, the gap between germline ends came to 21 bases. The CDR3 runs 18 residues. The CDR3 region has the DNA TGCGCCAGCAGCCAGGTGCTTTCTCTTGTAGGGCAGAACACTGAAGCTTTCTTT. As protein: CASSQVLSLVGQNTEAFF.

The chain employs TRBV12-3 or TRBV12-4 and TRBJ2-7; 8 nucleotides match TRBD2. V shed 5 bases, J shed 4 bases, and the junction held 10 bases outside the gene matches. The CDR3 is 15 amino acids. This CDR3 reads CASSPGGGRWYEQYF. The CDR3 nucleotides read TGTGCCAGCAGTCCCGGGGGGGGGCGTTGGTACGAGCAGTACTTC.

This clonotype came up many times. J is TRBJ2-3 and V is TRBV4-1; a possible D gene is TRBD1 (5 bases). CDR3 size: 17 residues. Germline V gives CDR1 MGHRA, CDR2 YSYEKL. The V end lost 5 bases, the J end lost 1 base, and 19 bases lay between the germline ends. CDR3 DNA sequence: TGCGCCAGCAGCATCAGAAGTCAGGGTATAGGCACAGATACGCAGTATTTT. Translation: CASSIRSQGIGTDTQYF.

Only a few counts were recorded for this clonotype. The J gene is TRBJ2-7, the V gene TRBV19; 7 bases are shared with TRBD1. The length of the CDR3 is 17 residues. Germline V lookup: CDR1 LNHDA, CDR2 SQIVND (reference sequence). V lost 3 bases to trimming and J lost 1 base; unmatched junction nucleotides: 12. In nucleotides, the CDR3 is TGTGCCAGTAGTATCGGATTGGGGACAGCAACATCCTACGAGCAGTACTTC. Translating gives CASSIGLGTATSYEQYF. The full variable domain, rest sourced from reference TRBV19 and TRBJ2-7, is DGGITQSPKYLFRKEGQNVTLSCEQNLNHDAMYWYRQDPGQGLRLIYYSQIVNDFQKGDIAEGYSVSREKKESFPLTVTSAQKNPTAFYLCASSIGLGTATSYEQYFGPGTRLTVT.

This clonotype was found a few times. The chain couples TRBV6-5 to TRBJ2-5; D unclear. CDR1 is MNHEY, CDR2 SVGAGI, per germline. CDR3 length: 14 amino acids. V was trimmed by 6 bases and J by 4 bases, leaving 15 bases between them. Here the CDR3 reads CASSYQAWGETQYF. The CDR3 DNA reads TGTGCCAGCAGCTACCAGGCCTGGGGAGAGACCCAGTACTTC.

This clonotype has only a few counts. The V and J genes are TRBV10-2 and TRBJ2-5; no firm D call. CDR3 size: 15 residues. The germline V gene encodes CDR1 WSHSY and CDR2 SAAADI. Trimming left V 4 bases short and J 1 base short, with 13 bases between. The CDR3 reads CASSVDGPIQETQYF. In nucleotides, the CDR3 is TGCGCCAGCAGTGTGGACGGTCCTATCCAAGAGACCCAGTACTTC.

The V gene is TRBV27, the J gene TRBJ2-2, with 8 bases aligning to TRBD1. V lost 6 bases and J lost 7; bases outside the gene matches: 10. The CDR3 runs 15 residues. Germline assignment: CDR1 MNHEY and CDR2 SMNVEV (reference sequence). CDR3 sequence: CASRAGQGTGGELFF. The DNA of the CDR3 is TGTGCCAGCAGAGCAGGACAGGGAACAGGCGGGGAGCTGTTTTTT.